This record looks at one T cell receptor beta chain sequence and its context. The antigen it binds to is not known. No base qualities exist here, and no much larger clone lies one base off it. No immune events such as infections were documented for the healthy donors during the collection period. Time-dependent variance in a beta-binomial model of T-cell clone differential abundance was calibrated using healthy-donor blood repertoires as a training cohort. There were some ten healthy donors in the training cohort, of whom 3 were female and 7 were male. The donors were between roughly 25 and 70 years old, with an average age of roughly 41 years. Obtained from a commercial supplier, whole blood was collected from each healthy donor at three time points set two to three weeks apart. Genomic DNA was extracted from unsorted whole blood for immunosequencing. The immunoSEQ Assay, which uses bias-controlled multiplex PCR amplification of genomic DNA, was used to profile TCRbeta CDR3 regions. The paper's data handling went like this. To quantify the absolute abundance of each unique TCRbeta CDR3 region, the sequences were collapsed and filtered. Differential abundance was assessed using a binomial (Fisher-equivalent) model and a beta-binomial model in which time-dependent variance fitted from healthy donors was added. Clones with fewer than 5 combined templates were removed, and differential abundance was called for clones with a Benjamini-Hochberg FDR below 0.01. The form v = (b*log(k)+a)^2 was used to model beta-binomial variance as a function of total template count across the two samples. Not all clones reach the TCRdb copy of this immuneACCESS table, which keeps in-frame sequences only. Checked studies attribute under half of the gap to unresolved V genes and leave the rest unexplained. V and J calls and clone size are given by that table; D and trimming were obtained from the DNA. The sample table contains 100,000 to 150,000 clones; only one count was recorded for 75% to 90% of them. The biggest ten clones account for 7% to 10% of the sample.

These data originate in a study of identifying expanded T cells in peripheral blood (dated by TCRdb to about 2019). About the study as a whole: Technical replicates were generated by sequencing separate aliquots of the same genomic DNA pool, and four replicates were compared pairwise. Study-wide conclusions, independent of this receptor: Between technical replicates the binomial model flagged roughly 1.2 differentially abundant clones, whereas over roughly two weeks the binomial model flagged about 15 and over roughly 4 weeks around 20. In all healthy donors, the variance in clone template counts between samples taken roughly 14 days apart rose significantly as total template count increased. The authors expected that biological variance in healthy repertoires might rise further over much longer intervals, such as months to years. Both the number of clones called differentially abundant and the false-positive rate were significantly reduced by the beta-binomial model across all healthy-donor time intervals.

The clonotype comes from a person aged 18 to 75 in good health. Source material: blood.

The CDR3 region has the sequence CASSLATSGTGELFF. The DNA sequence is given as TGTGCCAGCAGCTTGGCTACTAGCGGAACCGGGGAGCTGTTTTTT. This chain is built from TRBV5-4 and TRBJ2-2; 8 middle bases align to TRBD2. The junction shows trimming of 0 bases on V and 5 bases on J, and the gene matches do not reach 3 bases of it. The germline V gene (reference sequence) gives CDR1 as SGHNT and CDR2 as YYREEE. Spanning cysteine to phenylalanine, the CDR3 consists of 15 amino acids. Only the CDR3 region is kept as DNA, spanning 45 bases read in frame from base 1.